This TCR beta chain came from a study of blood T cells in healthy people across ages (dated by TCRdb to 2014 to 2015). General notes on the study: In model experiments, template switching captured about one uniquely barcoded TCR beta cDNA molecule for every two T cells. To track age-related changes in TCR beta repertoire diversity, the study relied on deep sequencing normalized with unique cDNA molecular identifiers. Four age groups were formed from the donors: young (average 16 years), middle-aged (approximately 40), aged (approximately 60) and long-lived (less than 85). To avoid experimental bias, donors of different ages were distributed randomly across sequencing lanes. The study analyzed two additional independent replicas of 1 million unique cDNA reads from the same blood draw for two donors, one aged 18 to 30 and one aged 80 or older.

Systemically healthy Caucasian individuals from Russia, around 39 in total and aged about 6 to 90 years, were included as donors. About 9.6 milliliters of peripheral blood were collected from each donor into EDTA-treated Vacutainer tubes. Ficoll-Paque density-gradient centrifugation was used to isolate PBMCs, with at least 6.5 million per sample. Trizol reagent was used to extract total RNA from the PBMCs, yielding at least 5 micrograms per sample. Naive CD45RAhigh/CD27high T cell percentages were measured by flow cytometry on a PBMC aliquot from every donor. Libraries were prepared through 5' RACE. The sequencer listed for this sample is Illumina HiSeq 2500. A second PCR of about 6 to 12 cycles was run with a J-beta primer mix and a sample-barcoded 5' primer. Each TCR beta cDNA molecule received a unique molecular identifier from a template-switch 5' adaptor carrying 12 random nucleotides. Each sample yielded at least 2.5 million CDR3-containing paired-end reads. First-strand cDNA was synthesized from all RNA with the Mint cDNA synthesis kit, primed by a TRBC-specific oligonucleotide. After uracil-DNA glycosylase treatment, a first 18-cycle PCR used universal primers M1SS and BC2_uni_R on all cDNA. Turning to the authors' computational methods: For normalization, 1 million high-quality reads, each with a distinct molecular identifier, were randomly selected from each sample. Instead of being binned into consensus sequences, reads that shared molecular identifiers were thrown out. MiTCR, with a Q25 quality threshold and the strictest error-elimination algorithm, was used for CDR3 identification, clonotype clustering and error correction. A nonparametric unseen species model with Euler transformation was used to estimate a lower bound on total TCR beta diversity. Clones were called with MiXCR by TCRdb after fastp trimmed the public reads at Q25, and only in-frame beta chains were retained. Every CDR3 protein is listed once, alongside the most common genes and DNA of its rows. These V and J calls rely on TCRdb rather than the paper's analysis. For this sample the table gives some 1.4 million distinct CDR3 sequences, of which 35% to 45% were detected only once. Together, the top ten hold approximately 7.9% of the sample.

Based on the germline V gene, the CDR1 and CDR2 sequences are MDHEN and SYDVKM. The CDR3 runs 12 residues from the cysteine to the phenylalanine. Left in the record is the CDR3 DNA by itself, 36 bases read in frame from the first base. The junction shows trimming of 6 bases on V and 4 bases on J, plus 7 bases between the germline ends. What the research found in general, with its limitations: Since profiling was done on bulk unsorted PBMCs, naive and antigen-experienced compartments could not be conclusively compared. Compared with the aged group, more naive CD4+ T cells, fewer expanded clones and increased TCR diversity were shown by the long-lived group, suggesting age selection. Donor CMV infection status was unknown, potentially confounding age-related changes in expanded clonotypes. Observed TCR beta diversity per million T cells fell roughly linearly with age, and a significant reduction was already apparent by age roughly 40. Total diversity estimates from one million sequenced T cells were considered lower bounds and underestimates. The percentage of naive T cells measured by flow cytometry correlated strongly with observed TCR beta diversity.

Of note for this clonotype: Its antigen is unknown. No per-base quality is available; no much larger clone lies one base away.

The clonotype was recovered from a woman aged 18-30 years in good health. Sample: blood. In this chain, TRBV28 is recombined with TRBJ1-5; the D gene cannot be resolved reliably. The CDR3 corresponds to CASRRANQPQHF. The DNA sequence reads TGTGCCAGCAGGCGGGCAAATCAGCCCCAGCATTTT.